This T cell receptor (beta chain) was recovered during a study of shared clonotypes between healthy human individuals. Study background: Donor composition was a couple of women and three men, aged 18 to 49. CD4 naive cells filled three plates per donor, CD4 memory three, CD8 naive two and CD8 memory one. Study-level points and caveats: It was the few donors that limited the genetic and exposure-history diversity represented.

Every immunoSEQ plate was one replicate of a subset's evenly spread DNA. Profiled with immunoSEQ multiplex PCR; TCRdb holds only in-frame clones, not every one. In the table there are about 600,000 clones, approximately 97% of which are singletons. About this clone: Its antigen remains unknown.

CDR1 is SGHRS and CDR2 is YFSETQ in the germline V gene. Trimming stripped 4 bases from V and 0 bases from J, with 11 bases between. This CDR3 is built from 15 residues. This chain links TRBV5-1 with TRBJ1-3, with no clear D. The clonotype comes from a woman aged 25-40 years in good health. The source material was naive CD4+ T cells sorted from blood. Subset described: CD45RA+ positively selected. The DNA for the CDR3 is TGCGCCAGCAGCCGGACGGGTTACTCTGGAAACACCATATATTTT. Residues: CASSRTGYSGNTIYF.